Below, one TCR beta chain is given with its context. Its cognate antigen is unknown. The CDR3 spans 16 residues. Germline V gene data show CDR1 as SEHNR and CDR2 as FQNEAQ (reference sequence). This sample was taken from a study of T cells expressing NK-cell markers. For the study at large: Seven HCMV-seropositive donors and one seronegative donor made up the eight sequenced donors.

The authors made TCR beta cDNA libraries by 5'RACE template switching. This switching added a universal primer site and UMIs. TCRdb reprocessed the 5' RACE reads, keeping one entry per CDR3 protein, no DNA. This specimen shows some 390,000 distinct CDR3 sequences; the ten leading clones hold around a tenth. Study-level results: Expanded NKG2C+ T cell clones were not confirmed as HCMV-specific. A handful of donors showed these clonotypes also leading the CD3+CD56-NKG2C+ fraction.

The source is a woman aged 50 to 65 in good health. Sequencing was carried out using blood T cells: a sorted CD56 or NKG2C T cell subset, CD4+ or CD8+ T cells, or bulk PBMC T cells (not recorded which). The chain employs TRBV7-9 and TRBJ2-5; TCRdb names TRBD2, which stays unverified in the absence of DNA. CDR3 sequence: CASSLASGGGRETQYF.